The 5 T cell receptor beta chains below all came from one sample that was sequenced in a study of blood T cell repertoires in COVID-19. Sequencing used immunoSEQ multiplex PCR; TCRdb keeps in-frame clones, though not all of them. The data hold roughly 220,000 clones, with around four fifths observed a single time. Sequenced: peripheral blood. Receptors were obtained from a woman in her fifties or sixties who had recovered from COVID-19.

The chain employs TRBV19 and TRBJ1-1; a weak D match, TRBD1 (6 bases). This CDR3 comprises 11 residues. The germline CDR1 and CDR2 sequences are LNHDA and SQIVND (reference sequence). V dropped 6 bases and J dropped 5 bases, with 7 bases sitting between them. The CDR3, as DNA: TGTGCCAGTAGGGGGGCAACTGAAGCTTTCTTT. It encodes CASRGATEAFF. The full variable domain, with the rest looked up from reference TRBV19 and TRBJ1-1, is DGGITQSPKYLFRKEGQNVTLSCEQNLNHDAMYWYRQDPGQGLRLIYYSQIVNDFQKGDIAEGYSVSREKKESFPLTVTSAQKNPTAFYLCASRGATEAFFGQGTRLTVV.

This chain uses TRBV7-3 with TRBJ2-1, with D unresolved. With 5 bases removed from V and 0 bases from J, the gap between germline ends came to 8 bases. Germline CDR1 is SGHTA and CDR2 is FQGTGA. This CDR3 spans 14 amino acids. This CDR3 is CASSPYPSYNEQFF. The CDR3 nucleotides are TGTGCCAGCAGCCCCTACCCCTCCTACAATGAGCAGTTCTTC. Combining the CDR3 with reference TRBV7-3 and TRBJ2-1 gives the whole variable domain GAGVSQTPSNKVTEKGKYVELRCDPISGHTALYWYRQSLGQGPEFLIYFQGTGAADDSGLPNDRFFAVRPEGSVSTLKIQRTERGDSAVYLCASSPYPSYNEQFFGPGTRLTVL.

The rearrangement links TRBV21-1 to TRBJ1-2; the table's D gene call, TRBD1, was not cross checked with the DNA. TRBV21-1 is a documented pseudogene. The length of the CDR3 is 13 residues. Here the CDR3 reads CARQGFFIYGYTF. The DNA for the CDR3 is TGTGCCAGACAGGGGTTTTTTATCTATGGCTACACCTTC.

This chain joins TRBV6-5 and TRBJ2-3; D remains unclear. The CDR3 consists of 14 residues. The V end was cut by 5 bases, the J end by 0 bases, with 9 bases between. Looked up from germline, CDR1 is MNHEY and CDR2 is SVGAGI. CDR3 bases: TGTGCCAGCAGTAAGCCACCCAGCACAGATACGCAGTATTTT. Its translation: CASSKPPSTDTQYF.

This clone has just one count. CDR3 nucleotide sequence: TGTGCCAGCAGCATAGGACAGTCTGGGGCCAACGTCCTGACTTTC. The encoded protein is CASSIGQSGANVLTF. V gene TRBV5-8 combines with J gene TRBJ2-6; tentative D call: TRBD1 (6 bases). CDR1 is SGHTS, CDR2 YDEGEE, per germline. The ends were cut back, 4 bases at V and 1 base at J, with 9 bases in the middle. This CDR3 is 15 amino acids long.